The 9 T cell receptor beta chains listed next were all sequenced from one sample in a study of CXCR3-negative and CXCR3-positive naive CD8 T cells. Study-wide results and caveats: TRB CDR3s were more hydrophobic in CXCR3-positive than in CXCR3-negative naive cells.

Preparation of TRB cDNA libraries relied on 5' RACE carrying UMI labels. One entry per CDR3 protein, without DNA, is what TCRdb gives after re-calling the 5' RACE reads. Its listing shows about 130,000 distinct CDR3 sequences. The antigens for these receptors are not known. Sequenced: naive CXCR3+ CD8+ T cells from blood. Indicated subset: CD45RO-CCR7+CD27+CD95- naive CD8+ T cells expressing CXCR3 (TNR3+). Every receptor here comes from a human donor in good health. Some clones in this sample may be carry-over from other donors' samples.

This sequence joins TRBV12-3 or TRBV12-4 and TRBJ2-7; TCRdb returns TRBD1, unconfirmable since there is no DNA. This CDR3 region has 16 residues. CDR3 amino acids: CASSLGGQGVPYEQYF.

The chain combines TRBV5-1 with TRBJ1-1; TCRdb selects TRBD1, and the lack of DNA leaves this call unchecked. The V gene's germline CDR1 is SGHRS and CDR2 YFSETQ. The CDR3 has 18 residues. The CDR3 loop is CASSQLPGTNQMNTEAFF.

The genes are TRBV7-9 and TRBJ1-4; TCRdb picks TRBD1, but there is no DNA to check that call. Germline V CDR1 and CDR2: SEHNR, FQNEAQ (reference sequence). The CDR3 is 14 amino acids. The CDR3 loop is CASSTQTGFEKLFF.

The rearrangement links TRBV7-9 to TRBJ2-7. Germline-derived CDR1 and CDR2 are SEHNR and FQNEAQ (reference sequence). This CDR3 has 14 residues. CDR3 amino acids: CASSLDRYSYEQYF.

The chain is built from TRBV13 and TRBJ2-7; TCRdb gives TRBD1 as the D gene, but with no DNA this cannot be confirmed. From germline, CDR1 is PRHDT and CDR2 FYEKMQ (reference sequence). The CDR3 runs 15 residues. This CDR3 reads CASSLGTPLSYEQYF.

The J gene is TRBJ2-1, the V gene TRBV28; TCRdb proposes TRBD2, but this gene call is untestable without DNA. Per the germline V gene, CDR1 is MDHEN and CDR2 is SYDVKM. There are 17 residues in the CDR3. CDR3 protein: CASSPGSLGLSYNEQFF.

CDR3 residues: CASARQGADTQYF. The chain uses TRBV6-5 and TRBJ2-3; TCRdb calls TRBD1, which cannot be checked without DNA. This CDR3 has 13 residues. Germline V gene lookup returns CDR1 MNHEY and CDR2 SVGAGI.

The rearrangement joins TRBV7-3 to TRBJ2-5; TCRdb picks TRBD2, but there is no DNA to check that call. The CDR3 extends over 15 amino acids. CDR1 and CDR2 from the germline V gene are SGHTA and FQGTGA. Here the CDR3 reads CASSLGAGGIETQYF.

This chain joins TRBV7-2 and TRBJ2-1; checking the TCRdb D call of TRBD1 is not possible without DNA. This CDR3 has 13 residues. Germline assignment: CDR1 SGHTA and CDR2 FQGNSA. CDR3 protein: CASSLEGAGRKLF.